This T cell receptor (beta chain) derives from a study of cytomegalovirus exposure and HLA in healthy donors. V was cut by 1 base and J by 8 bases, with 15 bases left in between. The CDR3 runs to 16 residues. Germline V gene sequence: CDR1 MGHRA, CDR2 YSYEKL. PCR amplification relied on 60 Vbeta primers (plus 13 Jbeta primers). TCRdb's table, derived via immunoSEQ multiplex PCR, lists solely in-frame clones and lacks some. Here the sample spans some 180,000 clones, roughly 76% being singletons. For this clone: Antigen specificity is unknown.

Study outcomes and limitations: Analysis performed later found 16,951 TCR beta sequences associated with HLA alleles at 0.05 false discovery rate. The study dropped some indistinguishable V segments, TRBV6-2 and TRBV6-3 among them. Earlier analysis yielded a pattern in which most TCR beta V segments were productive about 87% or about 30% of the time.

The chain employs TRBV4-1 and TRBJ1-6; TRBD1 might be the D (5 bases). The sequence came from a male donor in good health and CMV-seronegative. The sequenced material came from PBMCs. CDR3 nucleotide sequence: TGCGCCAGCAGCCAAGGGGGGGTAGGGCTTTATTCACCCCTCCACTTT. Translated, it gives CASSQGGVGLYSPLHF.